The clone carrying this TCR beta chain was counted between two and nine times. No antigen is known for it. One junction end disagrees with the germline gene, perhaps due to a read error. The entry originates in a study of Ad26.COV2.S vaccination and SARS-CoV-2 variants. Study as a whole: It was the COV1001 Ad26.COV2.S trial arm that included the donor. Once or twice, 56 days apart, Ad26.COV2.S was delivered intramuscularly. General observations from the study: Vaccine recipients showed a spike-specific TCR breadth that was higher than in placebo recipients.

The CDR3 runs 18 residues. From germline, CDR1 is MGHRA and CDR2 YSYEKL. The treatment is: 15 to 20 received Ad26.COV2.S at low or high dose, single or two shots; 5 received placebo; per-sample allocation not given. Samples came from day 63 after the first vaccine or placebo injection. Within Boston, the person who donated was an adult of 18-55 years. The repertoire was sequenced with immunoSEQ multiplex PCR; TCRdb's copy has only in-frame clones and lacks some. Among 350,000 to 500,000 clones listed, approximately 90% were seen once. This clonotype originated in a person between 18 and 65 years old who received the Ad26.COV2.S COVID-19 vaccine or a placebo. The rearrangement uses TRBV4-1 and TRBJ1-3; 8 nucleotides match TRBD1. Sequencing used peripheral blood, obtained in a trial of Ad26.COV2.S vaccine versus placebo. The CDR3 DNA is TGCGCCAGCAGCCAATGGGGGACCTCCGGGACAGGTGGAAGCACCATATATTTT. Translation gives CASSQWGTSGTGGSTIYF.